One and the same sample provided the 27 T cell receptor beta chains below, sequenced in a study of control samples from healthy donors and cancer patients. Method: immunoSEQ multiplex PCR; TCRdb's copy keeps in-frame clones and lacks some. The repertoire holds about 130,000 clones, with less than 90% as singletons. Sequencing was carried out using blood. The receptor source for this set is a man in his late teens or twenties in good health.

This chain joins TRBV30 and TRBJ1-2, with 10 bases lining up with TRBD1. V gave up 5 bases and J gave up 4 bases; unmatched junction bases: 7. The CDR3 is 14 amino acids. Germline CDR1 reads GTSNPN; CDR2 reads SVGIG (reference sequence). The CDR3 spells CAWGRTGGAYGYTF. The CDR3 nucleotides read TGTGCCTGGGGGAGGACAGGGGGGGCCTATGGCTACACCTTC.

The V and J genes are TRBV10-3 and TRBJ2-1; 13 bases line up with TRBD2. Trimming took 5 bases from V and 9 from J; bases not matched to a gene: 4. The CDR3 covers 14 residues. From germline, CDR1 is ENHRY and CDR2 SYGVKD. The CDR3 loop is CAISPGTSGVEQFF. For the CDR3, the DNA is TGTGCCATCAGTCCTGGGACTAGCGGGGTTGAGCAGTTCTTC.

This chain joins TRBV3-1 (or the pseudogene TRBV3-2) and TRBJ2-1; TRBD2 matches at 13 bases. CDR3 length equals 16 residues. V lost 4 bases, J lost 4 bases, and 4 bases stayed unmatched. Per the germline V gene, CDR1 is LGHDT and CDR2 is YNNKEL (reference sequence). The CDR3 DNA sequence: TGTGCCAGCAGCCGAATGGGACTAGCGGGATACAATGAGCAGTTCTTC. Protein sequence: CASSRMGLAGYNEQFF.

J is TRBJ2-5 and V is TRBV20-1; D is perhaps TRBD1 or TRBD2 (5 bases each). Germline V CDR1 and CDR2: DFQATT, SNEGSKA (reference sequence). V dropped 7 bases and J dropped 4 bases, with 10 bases sitting between them. The CDR3 has 11 residues. The CDR3 loop reads CSVSGRETQYF. The CDR3 DNA is TGCAGTGTCTCAGGGAGAGAGACCCAGTACTTC.

The CDR3 DNA reads as TGCGCCAGCAGCTGGACGTCCGGTGGCTACACCTTC. Translating gives CASSWTSGGYTF. The chain employs TRBV23-1 and TRBJ1-2; D remains ambiguous. TRBV23-1 has ORF status, its function being uncertain. CDR3 length equals 12 residues. The V gene lost 6 bases and the J gene lost 7 bases, with 12 bases spanning the gap.

Turning to this clone: At one of its ends the junction is not consistent with the germline gene, which may arise from a read error. The chain employs TRBV7-7 and TRBJ2-5; TRBD1 matches at 8 bases. CDR1 and CDR2 from the germline V gene are SSHAT and FNYEAQ (reference sequence). The CDR3 runs to 17 residues. The chain's CDR3 is CASSLGAPGTGQETQYF. The CDR3 coding sequence is TGTGCTAGCAGCTTAGGCGCCCCCGGGACAGGCCAGGAGACCCAGTACTTC.

The chain recombines TRBV7-9 with TRBJ2-1; D is unresolved. Germline V gene data show CDR1 as SEHNR and CDR2 as FQNEAQ (reference sequence). V was cut by 9 bases and J by 0 bases, with 9 bases left in between. The CDR3 runs to 13 residues. The CDR3 region is CASVATSYNEQFF. In nucleotides, the CDR3 is TGTGCCAGTGTAGCTACCTCCTACAATGAGCAGTTCTTC. Full variable domain (outside the CDR3, taken from reference TRBV7-9 and TRBJ2-1): DTGVSQNPRHKITKRGQNVTFRCDPISEHNRLYWYRQTLGQGPEFLTYFQNEAQLEKSRLLSDRFSAERPKGSFSTLEIQRTEQGDSAMYLCASVATSYNEQFFGPGTRLTVL.

This clone was seen just once. The V and J genes are TRBV28 and TRBJ2-7; TRBD1 matches at 8 bases. Trimming at V came to 10 bases and at J to 3 bases, leaving 8 bases not matched to a gene. Germline CDR1 is MDHEN and CDR2 is SYDVKM. CDR3 length: 13 residues. The CDR3 reads CATDTGGHYEQYF. The CDR3 nucleotides read TGTGCCACAGACACAGGGGGACACTACGAGCAGTACTTC.

The sample holds one count of this clone. The chain recombines TRBV28 with TRBJ2-7, with 7 bases matching TRBD2. The CDR3 sequence is 14 residues long. V shed 7 bases, J shed 6 bases, and the junction held 12 bases outside the gene matches. CDR1 is MDHEN and CDR2 is SYDVKM in the germline V gene. CDR3 amino acids: CASTNGGGLVEQYF. Written as DNA, the CDR3 is TGTGCCAGCACCAATGGGGGAGGGTTGGTCGAGCAGTACTTC. Based on the CDR3 plus reference TRBV28 and TRBJ2-7, the full variable domain is DVKVTQSSRYLVKRTGEKVFLECVQDMDHENMFWYRQDPGLGLRLIYFSYDVKMKEKGDIPEGYSVSREKKERFSLILESASTNQTSMYLCASTNGGGLVEQYFGPGTRLTVT.

This rearrangement joins TRBV29-1 to TRBJ2-7, with D tentatively TRBD1 (5 bases). This CDR3 comprises 12 residues. Germline V gene data show CDR1 as SQVTM and CDR2 as ANQGSEA. The V end lost 4 bases, the J end lost 1 base, and 8 bases lay between the germline ends. CDR3 region: CSVGGGSYEQYF. DNA for the CDR3: TGCAGCGTTGGGGGCGGTTCCTACGAGCAGTACTTC.

The V call is TRBV28, the J call TRBJ2-7; a weak D match, TRBD1 (5 bases). The CDR3 spans 14 residues. Germline V gives CDR1 MDHEN, CDR2 SYDVKM. V shed 3 bases and J shed 2 bases, with 11 bases lying between them. The CDR3 bases are TGTGCCAGCAGTTTCCCGACAGTCACCTACGAGCAGTACTTC. Residues: CASSFPTVTYEQYF.

The chain uses TRBV28 and TRBJ2-1, with 7 bases aligning to TRBD1. The germline CDR1 and CDR2 sequences are MDHEN and SYDVKM. This CDR3 region has 16 residues. V lost 5 bases, J lost 8 bases, and 15 bases stayed unmatched. In DNA form, the CDR3 reads TGTGCCAGCAGTGCGACCCGGGACAGTCCTGCTGATGAGCAGTTCTTC. It translates to CASSATRDSPADEQFF.

The chain is built from TRBV15 and TRBJ1-3, with D unresolved. Trimming removed 5 bases from V and 0 bases from J, with 14 bases in between. Per the germline V gene, CDR1 is LNHNV and CDR2 is YYDKDF (reference sequence). CDR3 length: 16 residues. CDR3 in amino acids: CATSVEGAGSGNTIYF. The CDR3 bases are TGTGCCACCAGCGTAGAAGGAGCGGGCTCTGGAAACACCATATATTTT.

The chain carries TRBV6-2 or TRBV6-3 and TRBJ1-6; no definite D call. CDR3 size: 13 residues. Trimming pared 2 bases from V and 6 bases from J, leaving 5 bases between. Germline V CDR1 and CDR2: MNHEY, SVGEGT. DNA of the CDR3: TGTGCCAGCAGTTACCACTCTAATTCACCCCTCCACTTT. Amino acid sequence: CASSYHSNSPLHF.

This clone was picked up one time. The chain combines TRBV6-1 with TRBJ2-7; 9 nucleotides align to TRBD1. The germline V gene has CDR1 MNHNS and CDR2 SASEGT. The V segment lost 6 bases and the J segment 4 bases; nucleotides outside the gene matches: 10. The length of the CDR3 is 15 residues. CDR3 in DNA: TGTGCCAGCAGGGAGGCAGGGACAGGGCCTTACGAGCAGTACTTC. Protein sequence: CASREAGTGPYEQYF.

The CDR3 sequence is CASTIRGGILSEAFF. The CDR3 nucleotides are TGTGCCAGTACCATACGGGGGGGAATTCTCTCTGAAGCTTTCTTT. This rearrangement joins TRBV19 to TRBJ1-1, with D possibly matching TRBD1 (5 bases). This CDR3 comprises 15 residues. The germline V gene has CDR1 LNHDA and CDR2 SQIVND (reference sequence). V shed 7 bases and J shed 6 bases, with 21 bases lying between them.

The rearrangement uses TRBV5-4 and TRBJ2-5, with a possible D match to TRBD2 (6 bases). V was trimmed by 5 bases and J by 5 bases, leaving 13 bases between them. This CDR3 spans 13 amino acids. The V gene's germline CDR1 is SGHNT and CDR2 YYREEE (reference sequence). The CDR3 loop is CASRGWEVETQYF. The CDR3 DNA reads as TGTGCCAGCAGGGGTTGGGAGGTGGAGACCCAGTACTTC.

This chain's CDR3 is CASSLTGKTYEQYF. DNA of the CDR3: TGTGCCAGCAGCCTGACAGGGAAAACCTACGAGCAGTACTTC. The rearrangement links TRBV6-6 to TRBJ2-7; 7 bases fit TRBD1. The CDR3 runs 14 residues. Looked up from germline, CDR1 is MNHNY and CDR2 is SVGAGI (reference sequence). Trimming cost V 6 bases and J 2 bases; bases outside gene matches: 7.

This chain connects TRBV7-3 to TRBJ2-1, with 9 nucleotides matching TRBD2. The junction had 14 bases not matched to a gene; V was cut back by 5 bases and J by 6 bases. Germline CDR1 reads SGHTA; CDR2 reads FQGTGA. The CDR3 extends over 17 amino acids. The CDR3 DNA follows: TGTGCCAGCAGCGCGGGTAGCGGGAGCAACACGAGCAATGAGCAGTTCTTC. Its protein is CASSAGSGSNTSNEQFF.

The V gene is TRBV2, the J gene TRBJ1-2; D not certain. The germline CDR1 and CDR2 sequences are SNHLY and FYNNEI. Trimming left V 4 bases short and J 2 bases short, with 8 bases between. The CDR3 contains 13 residues. The DNA of the CDR3 is TGTGCCAGCAGTGGCACGGTGAACTATGGCTACACCTTC. Translation: CASSGTVNYGYTF.

This chain links TRBV3-1 (or the pseudogene TRBV3-2) with TRBJ1-1; 11 bases align to TRBD1. V lost 4 bases to trimming and J lost 4 bases; unmatched junction nucleotides: 8. In germline, CDR1 is LGHDT, CDR2 YNNKEL (reference sequence). CDR3 length equals 16 residues. In nucleotides, the CDR3 is TGTGCCAGCAGCCCACGGACAGGGGGCAGGGGCACTGAAGCTTTCTTT. This encodes CASSPRTGGRGTEAFF.

V gene TRBV10-3 combines with J gene TRBJ1-2, with a tentative D call TRBD1 (5 bases). CDR3 size: 14 residues. The V end lost 9 bases, the J end lost 0 bases, and 14 bases lay between the germline ends. The germline gives CDR1 ENHRY, CDR2 SYGVKD. The CDR3 is CAILDRDANYGYTF. The CDR3 nucleotides are TGTGCCATACTCGACCGGGACGCTAACTATGGCTACACCTTC.

The chain has TRBV4-2 and TRBJ1-5; a weak D match, TRBD1 (5 bases). CDR3 length: 14 amino acids. Germline V gene lookup returns CDR1 LGHNA and CDR2 YNFKEQ. Trimming cost V 0 bases and J 6 bases, with 9 bases left between them. The CDR3: CASSQDWGSQPQHF. DNA for the CDR3: TGTGCCAGCAGCCAAGATTGGGGGAGTCAGCCCCAGCATTTT.

This rearrangement joins TRBV6-1 to TRBJ2-3; perhaps TRBD2 as D (6 bases). CDR3 size: 13 residues. Deletions cut 3 bases from V and 4 bases from J, with 8 bases between. Germline V gene lookup returns CDR1 MNHNS and CDR2 SASEGT. Written as DNA, the CDR3 is TGTGCCAGCAGTGATGGGGGGTCAGATACGCAGTATTTT. It encodes CASSDGGSDTQYF.

The chain uses TRBV7-9 and TRBJ1-2, with D possibly TRBD1 on 5 matching bases. Trimming pared 5 bases from V and 7 bases from J, leaving 20 bases between. Germline-derived CDR1 and CDR2 are SEHNR and FQNEAQ (reference sequence). The CDR3 sequence is 15 residues long. The CDR3 protein is CASSPAGLIRGGYTF. The CDR3 coding sequence is TGTGCCAGCAGCCCAGCAGGTTTAATAAGGGGTGGCTACACCTTC.

This clone was seen a handful of times. This chain uses TRBV2 with TRBJ2-4; D is uncertain. The V and J ends lost 1 base and 0 bases respectively, with 7 bases between them. CDR3 length: 15 amino acids. CDR1 and CDR2 (germline): SNHLY, FYNNEI. This CDR3 reads CASSEVRGAKNIQYF. The CDR3 DNA is TGTGCCAGCAGTGAAGTTCGCGGAGCCAAAAACATTCAGTACTTC. Combining the CDR3 with reference TRBV2 and TRBJ2-4 gives the whole variable domain EPEVTQTPSHQVTQMGQEVILRCVPISNHLYFYWYRQILGQKVEFLVSFYNNEISEKSEIFDDQFSVERPDGSNFTLKIRSTKLEDSAMYFCASSEVRGAKNIQYFGAGTRLSVL.

The genes are TRBV5-6 and TRBJ2-3; tentatively, D is TRBD2 (6 bases). With 0 bases removed from V and 4 bases from J, the gap between germline ends came to 12 bases. There are 15 residues in the CDR3. CDR1 is SGHDT and CDR2 is YYEEEE in the germline V gene. The CDR3 sequence: CASSLAGVTADTQYF. The CDR3 DNA sequence: TGTGCCAGCAGCTTGGCGGGAGTAACAGCAGATACGCAGTATTTT.